The text below deals with one T cell receptor beta chain. Its antigen is undetermined. The CDR3 runs 16 residues. The germline V gene has CDR1 LGHNA and CDR2 YSLEER. Trimming shortened V by 1 base and J by 5 bases, and 17 bases separated the two germline ends. The sample originates from a study of T cell responses to AZD1222 COVID-19 vaccine. Regarding the study as a whole: Only after the peak T cell response were repertoires sampled. Clonal diversity may have been underestimated, and the donors were mostly white British, with more females than males. Spike-specific TCR breadth rose after two AZD1222 doses, and depth rose as well.

Here immunoSEQ multiplex PCR was the method, and the copy in TCRdb shows in-frame clones only, minus some. This repertoire includes under 150,000 clones. The receptor was derived from an adult in good health. The V and J genes are TRBV4-3 and TRBJ2-5; D may be TRBD2 (5 bases). The specimen sequenced was peripheral blood. In DNA form, the CDR3 reads TGCGCCAGCAGCCAAGTAACGGGGATCGGCGGGGAGACCCAGTACTTC. As protein: CASSQVTGIGGETQYF.